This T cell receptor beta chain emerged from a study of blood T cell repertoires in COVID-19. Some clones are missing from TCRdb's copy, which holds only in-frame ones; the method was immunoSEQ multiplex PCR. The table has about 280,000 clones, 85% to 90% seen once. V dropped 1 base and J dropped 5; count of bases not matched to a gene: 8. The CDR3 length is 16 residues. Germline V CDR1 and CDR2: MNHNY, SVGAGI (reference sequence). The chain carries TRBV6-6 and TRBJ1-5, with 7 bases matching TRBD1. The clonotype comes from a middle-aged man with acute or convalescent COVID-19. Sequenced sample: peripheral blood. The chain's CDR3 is CASSYWGPRGDQPQHF. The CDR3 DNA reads TGTGCCAGCAGTTACTGGGGACCCAGGGGGGATCAGCCCCAGCATTTT.